This passage covers 8 T cell receptor beta chains from one sample sequenced in a study of T-cell memory formation after mild COVID-19 (dated by TCRdb to the early 2020s). Libraries came from 5' RACE. TCRdb shows the sequencer as Illumina NovaSeq 6000. TCRdb ran its own pipeline on the public reads, namely fastp trimming at Q25 and MiXCR clone calling, and kept in-frame beta chains. Identical CDR3 proteins give one entry, which carries the most common genes and DNA. This sample gives fewer than 300,000 distinct CDR3 sequences in total; 18% of them show up just once. The ten largest make up more than 20% of the sample. Sequenced input: PBMCs or a T cell subset sorted from them (not recorded which). The receptor source for this set is a young man who had mild COVID-19 (a few samples of this study predate the infection). The sample titles of this study are shuffled in the database, so cell type and time point are left out; the donor was told from shared clones.

The chain's CDR3 is CATSRDLTPGGTEAFF. CDR3 DNA: TGTGCCACCAGCAGAGATCTGACCCCAGGTGGAACTGAAGCTTTCTTT. The chain links TRBV15 to TRBJ1-1, with no clear D. Germline V gives CDR1 LNHNV, CDR2 YYDKDF (reference sequence). The V end was cut by 0 bases, the J end by 5 bases, with 16 bases between. This CDR3 comprises 16 residues.

The V and J genes are TRBV6-5 and TRBJ1-2; TRBD1 agrees at 7 bases. J was trimmed by 2 bases and V by 2 bases; bases with no gene match: 2. Germline V lookup: CDR1 MNHEY, CDR2 SVGAGI. The CDR3 extends over 14 amino acids. The CDR3 region has the DNA TGTGCCAGCAGTTACGACAGGGCAAACTATGGCTACACCTTC. Translating it yields CASSYDRANYGYTF.

In its sample, this clonotype was seen many times. This sequence joins TRBV7-3 and TRBJ2-2, with D unresolved. The germline gives CDR1 SGHTA, CDR2 FQGTGA. The CDR3 consists of 16 residues. Deletions cut 4 bases from V and 3 bases from J, with 15 bases between. The CDR3 sequence is CASSSTLQLDTGELFF. The CDR3 DNA sequence: TGTGCCAGCAGCTCCACCCTCCAATTGGACACCGGGGAGCTGTTTTTT.

This clonotype was detected only a few times. The CDR3 sequence is CASSRDSYQETQYF. CDR3 DNA: TGTGCCAGCAGTCGGGACAGTTACCAAGAGACCCAGTACTTC. V and J are TRBV12-3 or TRBV12-4 and TRBJ2-5; 7 bases fit TRBD1. The CDR3 has 14 residues. V lost 5 bases and J lost 0; bases outside the gene matches: 3.

CDR3 protein: CASSRVARDSYNEQFF. DNA for the CDR3: TGTGCCAGTAGTCGAGTCGCGCGGGACTCCTACAATGAGCAGTTCTTC. The chain recombines TRBV19 with TRBJ2-1; TRBD2 is a possible D gene (6 bases). V lost 5 bases, J lost 0 bases, and 14 bases lay in between. The CDR3 totals 16 residues. Per germline, CDR1 LNHDA and CDR2 SQIVND (reference sequence).

The genes are TRBV9 and TRBJ2-1; a possible D gene is TRBD2 (5 bases). The length of the CDR3 is 12 residues. Germline CDR1 reads SGDLS; CDR2 reads YYNGEE. Trimming removed 7 bases at V and 6 bases at J, with 11 bases between. The CDR3 here is CASEGLANEQFF. CDR3 DNA sequence: TGTGCCAGCGAAGGGCTAGCCAATGAGCAGTTCTTC.

The sample holds a few counts of this clonotype. The rearrangement uses TRBV12-3 or TRBV12-4 and TRBJ2-7, with 7 bases fitting TRBD1. The CDR3 totals 14 residues. V was pared by 6 bases and J by 0 bases, with 5 bases of the junction left unmatched. DNA of the CDR3: TGTGCCAGCAGCTGGGGACAGAGCTCCTACGAGCAGTACTTC. Translating it yields CASSWGQSSYEQYF.

This clonotype was counted a few times. This chain uses TRBV28 with TRBJ2-5; D is uncertain. CDR3 length: 14 amino acids. The V gene lost 1 base and the J gene lost 2 bases, with 8 bases spanning the gap. Per germline, CDR1 MDHEN and CDR2 SYDVKM. CDR3 in DNA: TGTGCCAGCAGTTTATACCGAAGGCAAGAGACCCAGTACTTC. It encodes CASSLYRRQETQYF. Based on the CDR3 plus reference TRBV28 and TRBJ2-5, the full variable domain is DVKVTQSSRYLVKRTGEKVFLECVQDMDHENMFWYRQDPGLGLRLIYFSYDVKMKEKGDIPEGYSVSREKKERFSLILESASTNQTSMYLCASSLYRRQETQYFGPGTRLLVL.